Here is one T cell receptor (beta chain) with its context. Antigen specificity is unknown. The data belong to a study of OX40 agonist ivuxolimab in advanced cancers. Turning to the study itself: At around 81% male, the cohort had a mean age of around 56 years, ranging from roughly 23 to 80. Prior anti-PD-1, anti-PD-L1 or anti-CTLA-4 therapy did not bar entry, and approximately 40% had some. Study-wide results and caveats: Expanded clones were, on average, more numerous among CD8+ T cells than CD4+.

The germline gives CDR1 MNHNY, CDR2 SVGAGI (reference sequence). V was pared by 5 bases and J by 3 bases, with 2 bases of the junction left unmatched. This CDR3 spans 14 amino acids. Data came from immunoSEQ multiplex PCR; TCRdb stores just in-frame clones and leaves some out. This sample has under 90,000 clones, with 88% found just once. Sequences were derived from CD4+ or CD8+ T cells sorted from blood, sampled in a trial of the OX40 agonist ivuxolimab. The V and J genes are TRBV6-6 and TRBJ1-4; 8 nucleotides match TRBD1. This TCR was recovered from an adult with an advanced solid tumor such as melanoma, head and neck, liver or kidney cancer. This CDR3 is CASSRTGPNEKLFF. The DNA for the CDR3 is TGTGCCAGCAGTCGGACAGGGCCTAATGAAAAACTGTTTTTT.